This T cell receptor (beta chain) derives from a study of cytomegalovirus exposure and HLA in healthy donors (dated by TCRdb to the late 2010s). Regarding the study in general: An earlier analysis of a few hundred of the donors reported about 300 Gb of sequence data and 95 million to 130 million unique TCR beta sequences obtained from approximately 180 million T cells. About 300 gigabases of sequencing data and around 90 million unique TCR sequences made up an early release that covered roughly 670 HLA-typed donors. The genetic ancestry cluster associated with self-reported Caucasian donors included 65% to 90% of the roughly 390 genotyped donors. The aim of the study was to test whether cataloging public T cell receptors could identify signatures of past pathogen exposure. The study used immunosequencing to profile the T cell repertoires of about 670 subjects and linked those repertoires to cytomegalovirus serostatus. In addition to the first cohort of 666 subjects, a separate validation cohort of approximately 130 different subjects was used. High-throughput TCR immunosequencing, statistical association of individual TCRs with disease status, and machine learning were combined to predict cytomegalovirus infection status. In a later analysis, previously published TCR beta repertoires from some 640 donors were re-analyzed and high-resolution HLA genotyping was added so that TCR occurrence patterns could be studied. In the later analysis, no new phenotypic data were used to find candidate immune exposures; instead, reliance was placed on TCR beta sequences and their occurrence across donors. In an earlier analysis of several hundred of the donors, high-throughput TCR beta sequencing was used to judge whether each TCR beta V gene segment behaved as functional or pseudogenic. Alongside the repertoire data, information on donor age, sex, ethnicity and CMV serostatus was compiled. A later genetic analysis used genome-wide SNP genotypes for about 55% of the 666 donors, treating that subset as a discovery cohort. All discovery cohort repertoires had been generated using a single sequencing platform. Both class I and class II loci were covered by HLA typing, at four-digit resolution. The number of donors typed differed by locus, with 629-630 for A, B, C, DRB1 and DQB1, roughly 550 for DQA1, 600 to 610 for DPA1, and about 450 for DPB1. About 5 DR-DQ haplotypes were handled as single units for association and clustering, since linkage in the cohort was strong. On average, 235,054 unique TCR beta nucleotide sequences were sequenced per donor among about 400 genotyped donors of the cohort, with about 19% of those sequences being non-productive. General findings and caveats noted by the study authors: In a later analysis, the rate of TCR association differed among HLA loci, with DRB1 alleles having the most associated TCRs and HLA-C alleles having the fewest. Assigning TCR associations to individual alleles was difficult when HLA alleles, especially DR and DQ, strongly co-occurred. According to a later analysis, most CMV-associated TCR beta chains appeared to be HLA-restricted, and the HLA associations seemed to be driven largely by CMV exposure. Because counts were too low, 15 to 20 rarely observed V segments, including chromosome 9 orphons, were excluded from the earlier analysis of 587 of the donors. In a later analysis, HLA-associated TCR beta chains showed more clonal expansion and lower generation probabilities than non-associated chains that were equally common. Three of the identified cytomegalovirus-associated TCR beta chains were confirmed in vitro to be specific for cytomegalovirus antigens. A later analysis associated around 16,000 TCR beta sequences with specific HLA alleles at a false discovery rate of 0.05. Some IMGT-functional V segments, including TRBV6-2 and TRBV6-3, could not be distinguished by the 87-base-pair reads and were therefore excluded. In a later genetic analysis, a missense DCLRE1C variant was associated with V-gene and J-gene trimming of TCR beta chains, and the association was replicated in an independent cohort. In the study, around 150 TCR beta chains were listed as associated with cytomegalovirus. The presence/absence analyses assumed that sequencing depth was roughly uniform across donors, and that assumption may not be true. A further reported finding was that TCR beta sequences accurately predicted the HLA-A and HLA-B alleles for most subjects in the first cohort. Linkage disequilibrium might explain the correlated functional status among segregating V segments, but an unknown experimental factor could not be ruled out. A cluster of highly shared sequence variants was judged likely to represent a technical artifact of the sequencing pipeline. It was suggested by the authors that the approach could potentially be generalized to other disease states and immunological phenotypes. The only immune exposure information available for the cohort was CMV serostatus. According to a later genetic analysis, donors in an Asian-associated ancestry cluster had fewer N-insertions in productive TCRs than the approximately 650-donor mean. In both the original and validation cohorts, the classifier was reported to diagnose cytomegalovirus status with high specificity and sensitivity. Because some donors lacked HLA typing at each locus, the association tests relied only on the typed subset. According to a later analysis, parvovirus B19, influenza, CMV and Epstein-Barr virus appeared linked to several top co-occurrence clusters. In an earlier analysis of 450 to 750 of the donors, most TCR beta V segments appeared in productive rearrangements about 87% or about 30% of the time, broadly matching IMGT annotations. The cohort was sequenced for TCR beta chains only, and without alpha or paired-chain data the features that could be detected were limited. Most TCR sequences were observed very rarely across donors, whereas some public TCRs were present in many individuals.

CDR1 and CDR2 were assigned from the germline V gene as SGHDT and YYEEEE. V has 2 bases trimmed and J has 0 bases trimmed; junction bases matching no gene number 4. Spanning cysteine to phenylalanine, the CDR3 consists of 16 amino acids. This entry keeps only the CDR3 DNA: 48 bases, framed from base 1. The cohort was made up of approximately 700 healthy bone marrow donors. At the time of sampling, all cohort members were nominally healthy, though unrecorded immune exposures were likely present. The donor tested CMV seronegative, placing the donor among the approximately 360 seronegative members of the cohort. A peripheral blood sample was collected from each donor, and TCR beta sequencing was performed on peripheral blood mononuclear cells. Genomic DNA extraction from the blood cell samples was performed with the Qiagen DNeasy Blood Extraction Kit. Library method: the immunoSEQ multiplex PCR assay. For the multiplex PCR, a mixture combining 60 forward primers for TCR Vbeta segments and 13 reverse primers for TCR Jbeta segments was used. A multiplex PCR assay on genomic DNA amplified the CDR3 region of rearranged TCR beta genes. The Illumina HiSeq System was used to sequence the amplified TCR beta libraries as 87-base-pair reads. In the authors' own workflow: A later analysis counted about 76 million unique TCR beta chains across the 550 to 700 repertoires, and 9.5 million to 11 million of these chains were shared by at least two donors. To remove PCR and sequencing errors, raw reads were error-corrected and collapsed into unique sequences using a nearest-neighbor algorithm that merged closely related sequences. V, D and J gene segments were assigned by aligning CDR3 sequences to IMGT reference sequences. For a sequence to be retained, a match of at least six nucleotides to both a V gene segment and a J gene segment was required. A rearrangement counted as productive if the CDR3 had no stop codons and remained in frame with V and J, and every other rearrangement counted as non-productive. CDR3 was defined by IMGT convention, running from the second conserved V-encoded cysteine to the conserved J-encoded phenylalanine. The earlier analysis of about 590 of the donors excluded sequences that lacked an unambiguous match to a single V gene segment. An earlier analysis of some 500 of the donors classified V segments as functional when productive rearrangements were above 56.7% and as segregating when the standard deviation between donors was above 5%. To diagnose cytomegalovirus status from the catalog of TCR beta chain sequences, a statistical classification framework was built. In a later analysis, V and J genes were assigned by comparing TCR nucleotide sequences against IMGT/GENE-DB human TR gene sequences. The TCRdist pipeline was used in a later analysis to assign CDR3 sequences and most-parsimonious VDJ recombination scenarios. In a later analysis, each TCR beta chain was defined by its CDR3 amino acid sequence together with its V-gene family, and reads lacking a unique V-gene family were excluded. As a way to deal with suspected cross-contamination and a sequencing artifact, a later analysis dropped 592 nucleotide sequences that were highly shared and had low generation probability. In a later analysis, a clonal expansion index was calculated for each public chain from normalized within-repertoire ranks of inferred template counts. In a later analysis, generation probabilities were computed using a VDJ recombination model fitted to out-of-frame rearrangements, and the results were checked against IGoR. A later analysis scored TCR-TCR, TCR-HLA and TCR-CMV co-occurrence with hypergeometric tests, applying a repertoire-size bias correction to TCR pairs. In a later analysis, false discovery rates were estimated by permuting HLA or CMV assignments 20 times. In a later analysis, co-occurring TCRs were grouped using DBSCAN, with TCRdist sequence similarity added in when clustering inside HLA-allele-positive subsets. Co-occurrence clustering excluded repertoires with fewer than 30,000 or more than 120,000 public chains, plus five with anomalous nucleotide sharing. TCRdb's version of the immuneACCESS table is confined to in-frame rearrangements and falls short of the full clone set. An unresolved V gene accounts for under half of the shortfall where checked; the remainder is of unknown origin. That table furnishes V, J and clone size, whereas the DNA furnished D and trimming. This sample is represented by 130,000 to 150,000 clones; around 70% of them were singletons. Approximately 2.1% of the sample is taken by the ten largest.

Concerning this clone itself: Its antigen is still unknown. No qualities accompany the bases; no much larger clone lies one base away.

The chain is encoded by TRBV5-6 joined to TRBJ1-4; 7 bases in between match TRBD1. The sequenced sample was PBMCs. The sequence derives from a man aged 35 to 55 in good health and CMV-seronegative. CDR3 reads: CASSLIGGATNEKLFF. The DNA sequence reads TGTGCCAGCAGCTTAATAGGGGGCGCAACTAATGAAAAACTGTTTTTT.